The 24 T cell receptor beta chains listed next were all sequenced from one sample in a study of cytomegalovirus exposure and HLA in healthy donors. The study ran its PCR with 60 Vbeta and 13 Jbeta primers. Assay used: immunoSEQ multiplex PCR; TCRdb lists only in-frame clones, some missing. The sample has about 170,000 clones, roughly 84% seen once; the top ten hold around 1.5%. The sample comprised PBMCs. These receptors were obtained from a male donor in good health and CMV-seronegative.

This chain uses TRBV5-4 with TRBJ2-5; 9 bases are shared with TRBD1. The CDR3 sequence is 17 residues long. The germline V gene encodes CDR1 SGHNT and CDR2 YYREEE (reference sequence). The junction had 11 bases not matched to a gene; V was cut back by 1 base and J by 4 bases. Written as DNA, the CDR3 is TGTGCCAGCAGCTTGCCGCGAACCGGGACAGGGATAGAGACCCAGTACTTC. Its protein product is CASSLPRTGTGIETQYF.

CDR3 sequence (DNA): TGTGCCAGCAGCTTAGGACAGGGAATAGATACGCAGTATTTT. This encodes CASSLGQGIDTQYF. The chain couples TRBV7-9 to TRBJ2-3; 7 bases align to TRBD1. Germline values: CDR1 SEHNR, CDR2 FQNEAQ (reference sequence). The CDR3 runs to 14 residues. The junction had 3 bases not matched to a gene; V was cut back by 1 base and J by 5 bases.

On this clone: At one end the junction does not follow the germline gene, possibly because of a read error. The genes are TRBV7-9 and TRBJ2-5; TRBD2 matches at 7 bases. Germline V gene data show CDR1 as SEHNR and CDR2 as FQNEAQ (reference sequence). There are 15 residues in the CDR3. Here the CDR3 DNA reads TGTTCCAGCAGCCACCTAGCCGCGGGAGATGAGACCCAGTACTTC. It specifies CSSSHLAAGDETQYF. The variable domain in full, with the rest retrieved from reference TRBV7-9 and TRBJ2-5, is DTGVSQNPRHKITKRGQNVTFRCDPISEHNRLYWYRQTLGQGPEFLTYFQNEAQLEKSRLLSDRFSAERPKGSFSTLEIQRTEQGDSAMYLCSSSHLAAGDETQYFGPGTRLLVL.

This sequence joins TRBV18 and TRBJ1-1, with D perhaps matching TRBD1 (5 bases). Germline values: CDR1 KGHSH, CDR2 LQKENI. The V gene lost 1 base and the J gene lost 11 bases, with 11 bases spanning the gap. The CDR3 has 12 amino acids. CDR3 sequence: CASSPLAGNAFF. Here the CDR3 DNA reads TGTGCCAGCTCACCACTGGCAGGGAATGCTTTCTTT.

The chain recombines TRBV18 with TRBJ2-7; TRBD1 matches 8 bases. This CDR3 spans 14 amino acids. Germline values: CDR1 KGHSH, CDR2 LQKENI. V shed 3 bases, J shed 6 bases, and the junction held 7 bases outside the gene matches. The DNA for the CDR3 is TGTGCCAGCTCACCGCGGACAGGGCTCAGCGAGCAGTACTTC. Translated, it gives CASSPRTGLSEQYF. The entire variable domain, with the rest obtained from reference TRBV18 and TRBJ2-7, is as follows: NAGVMQNPRHLVRRRGQEARLRCSPMKGHSHVYWYRQLPEEGLKFMVYLQKENIIDESGMPKERFSAEFPKEGPSILRIQQVVRGDSAAYFCASSPRTGLSEQYFGPGTRLTVT.

The chain uses TRBV15 and TRBJ1-1; tentatively, D is TRBD1 (5 bases). The V end lost 0 bases, the J end lost 7 bases, and 15 bases lay between the germline ends. Germline V gene lookup returns CDR1 LNHNV and CDR2 YYDKDF (reference sequence). There are 15 residues in the CDR3. The CDR3, as DNA: TGTGCCACCAGCAGAGATCTCTCGGGGGATGGTGAAGCTTTCTTT. This translates into CATSRDLSGDGEAFF.

This clone was found a few times. The sample contains more than one DNA sequence encoding this CDR3. The chain carries TRBV2 and TRBJ1-1; tentatively, D is TRBD1 (6 bases). Germline CDR1 and CDR2: SNHLY and FYNNEI. CDR3 size: 14 residues. Trimming took 8 bases from V and 2 from J, leaving 15 bases between them. As DNA, the CDR3 is TGTGCCAGCGGGGAACAGGGACCAAACACTGAAGCTTTCTTT. Its protein is CASGEQGPNTEAFF.

The chain is built from TRBV9 and TRBJ1-1, with D maybe TRBD1 (5 bases). The CDR3 is 15 residues long. Germline values: CDR1 SGDLS, CDR2 YYNGEE. V lost 0 bases and J lost 3, with 12 bases in between. CDR3 bases: TGTGCCAGCAGCGTAGGGCGGGGGTCCGACACTGAAGCTTTCTTT. Translating gives CASSVGRGSDTEAFF. The whole variable domain, remainder taken from reference TRBV9 and TRBJ1-1, is DSGVTQTPKHLITATGQRVTLRCSPRSGDLSVYWYQQSLDQGLQFLIQYYNGEERAKGNILERFSAQQFPDLHSELNLSSLELGDSALYFCASSVGRGSDTEAFFGQGTRLTVV.

The chain employs TRBV5-1 and TRBJ2-7; TRBD1 aligns across 7 bases. Unmatched junction bases numbered 9, after V lost 5 bases and J lost 7 bases. This CDR3 is built from 13 residues. Germline V CDR1 and CDR2: SGHRS, YFSETQ. Written as DNA, the CDR3 is TGCGCCAGCAGACCACAGGGGTACGGGGAGCAGTACTTC. It encodes CASRPQGYGEQYF.

The chain combines TRBV5-6 with TRBJ1-2; TRBD1 is a possible D gene (6 bases). The CDR3 runs 16 residues. Trimming took 3 bases from V and 6 from J, leaving 21 bases between them. Germline V gives CDR1 SGHDT, CDR2 YYEEEE. As DNA, the CDR3 is TGTGCCAGCAGCTGGACAGAAGAGGAACTATTGAATGGCTACACCTTC. Its translation: CASSWTEEELLNGYTF.

The CDR3 reads CAWSGQLVSYEQYF. The CDR3 DNA is TGTGCCTGGAGTGGACAGTTAGTCTCCTACGAGCAGTACTTC. This chain joins TRBV30 and TRBJ2-7, with a tentative D call TRBD1 (5 bases). The CDR3 runs to 14 residues. The germline V gene has CDR1 GTSNPN and CDR2 SVGIG (reference sequence). Trimming shortened V by 1 base and J by 0 bases, and 10 bases separated the two germline ends.

This clone appeared once. V gene TRBV5-1 combines with J gene TRBJ1-4; D is perhaps TRBD1 (5 bases). CDR3 length: 14 amino acids. Trimming removed 7 bases from V and 5 bases from J, with 15 bases in between. CDR1 is SGHRS, CDR2 YFSETQ, per germline. CDR3 nucleotides: TGCGCCAGCTGGTGGGGGGGGAGAAATGAAAAACTGTTTTTT. This sequence encodes CASWWGGRNEKLFF.

This clone was seen a handful of times. This CDR3 is CASSVRGRAQYF. The CDR3 DNA is TGTGCCAGCAGTGTCAGGGGACGAGCGCAGTATTTT. J is TRBJ2-3 and V is TRBV27, with D possibly matching TRBD1 (6 bases). From germline, CDR1 is MNHEY and CDR2 SMNVEV (reference sequence). With 5 bases removed from V and 10 bases from J, the gap between germline ends came to 13 bases. The CDR3 spans 12 residues.

This chain joins TRBV7-2 and TRBJ1-3; unclear D gene. Germline V lookup: CDR1 SGHTA, CDR2 FQGNSA. V was shortened by 5 bases and J by 8 bases, with 16 bases between the two germline ends. The CDR3 contains 14 residues. The DNA for the CDR3 is TGTGCCAGCAGCCAAACACGGGCGGGCGACACCATATATTTT. Amino acids: CASSQTRAGDTIYF.

This sequence joins TRBV6-5 and TRBJ2-3; 7 nucleotides match TRBD1. V was clipped by 2 bases and J by 2 bases; unmatched bases: 4. Germline assignment: CDR1 MNHEY and CDR2 SVGAGI. This CDR3 contains 15 residues. Here the CDR3 reads CASSYKTGDTDTQYF. In nucleotides, the CDR3 is TGTGCCAGCAGTTACAAAACAGGGGACACAGATACGCAGTATTTT.

The rearrangement uses TRBV14 and TRBJ1-4; D call uncertain. Between the trimmed V and J ends, which lost 1 base and 7 bases, there was a span of 7 bases. The germline V gene has CDR1 SGHDN and CDR2 FVKESK. The CDR3 has 13 amino acids. CDR3 sequence: CASSQGRGEKLFF. The CDR3 bases are TGTGCCAGCAGCCAAGGACGGGGTGAAAAACTGTTTTTT.

This clone came up once. This rearrangement joins TRBV9 to TRBJ2-5; D gene ambiguous. The CDR3 is 13 residues long. The germline gives CDR1 SGDLS, CDR2 YYNGEE. Trimming stripped 3 bases from V and 7 bases from J, with 13 bases between. CDR3 amino acids: CASSATVSGTQYF. CDR3 DNA sequence: TGTGCCAGCAGCGCGACGGTATCGGGGACCCAGTACTTC.

The chain is built from TRBV5-6 and TRBJ2-5, with D possibly being TRBD2 (5 bases). Trimming removed 4 bases from V and 5 bases from J, with 24 bases in between. Looked up from germline, CDR1 is SGHDT and CDR2 is YYEEEE. The CDR3 has 17 residues. CDR3: CASSPHAALRVMETQYF. The CDR3 DNA is TGTGCCAGCAGCCCGCACGCCGCCCTGAGGGTGATGGAGACCCAGTACTTC.

The rearrangement links TRBV5-1 to TRBJ2-3; TRBD2 agrees at 11 bases. The CDR3 runs 20 residues. The V and J ends lost 4 bases and 6 bases, in that order; junction bases with no gene match: 22. Germline V CDR1 and CDR2: SGHRS, YFSETQ. The CDR3 loop is CASSQLGGGLADYRADTQYF. The CDR3 coding sequence is TGCGCCAGCAGCCAATTGGGGGGGGGACTAGCGGATTATCGAGCGGATACGCAGTATTTT.

The rearrangement links TRBV13 to TRBJ2-5; D possibly corresponds to TRBD1 (5 bases). The CDR3 extends over 13 amino acids. Trimming took off 2 bases at V and 5 bases at J, with 9 bases between the two ends. Germline V gene data show CDR1 as PRHDT and CDR2 as FYEKMQ (reference sequence). The CDR3 protein is CASSLQGWETQYF. CDR3 nucleotide sequence: TGTGCCAGCAGCTTACAGGGTTGGGAGACCCAGTACTTC.

The gene calls are TRBV28 and TRBJ1-1; 7 nucleotides line up with TRBD1. Looked up from germline, CDR1 is MDHEN and CDR2 is SYDVKM. Unmatched junction bases numbered 9, after V lost 10 bases and J lost 1 base. This CDR3 region has 14 residues. The CDR3 sequence is CATTGVGENTEAFF. DNA of the CDR3: TGTGCCACAACAGGGGTAGGAGAGAACACTGAAGCTTTCTTT.

This chain connects TRBV19 to TRBJ2-3; D perhaps matches TRBD1 (6 bases). CDR3 length equals 17 residues. Trimming pared 5 bases from V and 6 bases from J, leaving 24 bases between. The germline V gene encodes CDR1 LNHDA and CDR2 SQIVND (reference sequence). CDR3 protein: CASSPDRRKDNFDTQYF. In DNA, the CDR3 is TGTGCCAGTAGTCCCGACAGGAGAAAGGACAATTTCGATACGCAGTATTTT.

The CDR3 sequence: CASRTGGAETQYF. In DNA, the CDR3 is TGTGCCAGCAGAACGGGGGGGGCGGAGACCCAGTACTTC. The V call is TRBV6-1, the J call TRBJ2-5; 8 bases are shared with TRBD2. Germline V CDR1 and CDR2: MNHNS, SASEGT. The J segment lost 5 bases and the V segment lost 6 bases, leaving 5 bases of the junction unmatched. This CDR3 spans 13 amino acids.

In nucleotides, the CDR3 is TGTGCCAGCAGTCCCTATAACACCGGGGAGCTGTTTTTT. Amino acids: CASSPYNTGELFF. V is TRBV27 and J is TRBJ2-2; no definite D call. Germline CDR1 and CDR2: MNHEY and SMNVEV (reference sequence). The ends were cut back, 5 bases at V and 2 bases at J, with 6 bases in the middle. The CDR3 runs to 13 residues.